Presented here are 32 T cell receptor beta chains from one specimen sequenced in a study of T-cell reconstitution after alpha-beta-depleted transplantation in children. Unique molecular identifiers were used to barcode this TCRbeta library. One entry per CDR3 protein, called by TCRdb with MiXCR from the PCR reads. The sample carries 150,000 to 200,000 distinct CDR3 sequences, over 5.5% recorded once. The sample consisted of PBMCs from the stem cell graft donor, taken from the stem cell graft. Receptor source: a human donor who donated a stem cell graft to a child with Wiskott-Aldrich syndrome.

This clonotype was seen ten or more times. The chain joins TRBV6-1 to TRBJ1-5, with D tentatively TRBD1 (5 bases). Germline lookup yields CDR1 MNHNS and CDR2 SASEGT. V gave up 4 bases and J gave up 2 bases, with 12 bases separating them. CDR3 length: 15 amino acids. CDR3 sequence (DNA): TGTGCCAGCAGTGGTGGGTGGGGGGGCAATCAGCCCCAGCATTTT. Translated: CASSGGWGGNQPQHF.

This clonotype was picked up many times. The rearrangement links TRBV5-1 to TRBJ2-1; 9 positions match TRBD2. The germline V gene has CDR1 SGHRS and CDR2 YFSETQ. V lost 0 bases, J lost 1 base, and 2 bases stayed unmatched. The CDR3 has 16 residues. In DNA, the CDR3 is TGCGCCAGCAGCTTGGCTCTAGCGGGGTCCTACAATGAGCAGTTCTTC. Its translation: CASSLALAGSYNEQFF.

This clonotype was recorded at least ten times. V and J are TRBV6-1 and TRBJ2-5; D is ambiguous. Trimming shortened V by 5 bases and J by 2 bases, and 9 bases separated the two germline ends. The CDR3 sequence is 13 residues long. The germline CDR1 and CDR2 sequences are MNHNS and SASEGT. This CDR3 reads CASSPQPQETQYF. CDR3 DNA: TGTGCCAGCAGTCCTCAGCCTCAAGAGACCCAGTACTTC.

This clonotype has a count of ten or more. This rearrangement joins TRBV5-1 to TRBJ2-5; 10 nucleotides line up with TRBD2. The germline V gene has CDR1 SGHRS and CDR2 YFSETQ. The J segment lost 1 base and the V segment lost 1 base, leaving 4 bases of the junction unmatched. The CDR3 loop spans 16 amino acids. CDR3 sequence (DNA): TGCGCCAGCAGCTTGTTTTCTAGCGGGGGCCAAGAGACCCAGTACTTC. Amino acids: CASSLFSSGGQETQYF.

This clonotype was seen repeatedly, ten times or more. The V gene is TRBV20-1, the J gene TRBJ2-1; weak D call: TRBD2 (6 bases). This CDR3 has 13 amino acids. The V end was cut by 5 bases, the J end by 10 bases, with 18 bases between. Germline V CDR1 and CDR2: DFQATT, SNEGSKA (reference sequence). CDR3 nucleotide sequence: TGCAGTGCTCGTCTACTAGTGGCGGGGGAGCAGTTCTTC. Protein product: CSARLLVAGEQFF.

This clonotype was observed at least ten times. The chain uses TRBV20-1 and TRBJ2-1; 10 positions match TRBD2. CDR1 is DFQATT and CDR2 is SNEGSKA in the germline V gene (reference sequence). The V gene end was trimmed by 7 bases and the J gene end by 2 bases; junction bases not matched to a gene: 8. The CDR3 sequence is 15 residues long. CDR3 residues: CSVGMGLATYNEQFF. The DNA of the CDR3 is TGCAGTGTTGGAATGGGACTAGCGACCTACAATGAGCAGTTCTTC.

V gene TRBV7-7 combines with J gene TRBJ2-2; the D gene is possibly TRBD1 (5 bases). The germline gives CDR1 SSHAT, CDR2 FNYEAQ (reference sequence). CDR3 length equals 17 residues. V gave up 2 bases and J gave up 1 base, with 14 bases separating them. CDR3 in DNA: TGTGCCAGCAGCTTATCCCATAGGACAAAGAACACCGGGGAGCTGTTTTTT. It encodes CASSLSHRTKNTGELFF. Using reference TRBV7-7 and TRBJ2-2 for the parts outside the CDR3, the full variable domain is GAGVSQSPRYKVTKRGQDVTLRCDPISSHATLYWYQQALGQGPEFLTYFNYEAQPDKSGLPSDRFSAERPEGSISTLTIQRTEQRDSAMYRCASSLSHRTKNTGELFFGEGSRLTVL.

This clonotype was seen ten or more times. The chain carries TRBV12-3 or TRBV12-4 and TRBJ1-5, with 7 bases that match TRBD1. V lost 4 bases and J lost 7; bases outside the gene matches: 10. The CDR3 sequence is 15 residues long. CDR3 region: CASSSTTGLGQPQHF. The CDR3 DNA follows: TGTGCCAGCAGTTCCACGACAGGGCTCGGGCAGCCCCAGCATTTT.

This clonotype was seen many times. This chain uses TRBV6-5 with TRBJ2-3, with D possibly being TRBD1 (5 bases). With 4 bases removed from V and 4 bases from J, the gap between germline ends came to 9 bases. The CDR3 covers 13 residues. Germline lookup yields CDR1 MNHEY and CDR2 SVGAGI. The CDR3 bases are TGTGCCAGCAGTTTGCCAGGGTCAGATACGCAGTATTTT. Its translation: CASSLPGSDTQYF.

There are many counts of this clonotype. The chain uses TRBV24-1 and TRBJ1-5, with a weak D call TRBD1 (5 bases). The V end lost 3 bases, the J end lost 0 bases, and 8 bases lay between the germline ends. Germline V gene data show CDR1 as KGHDR and CDR2 as SFDVKD. This CDR3 is built from 15 residues. The CDR3 sequence: CATSDPRDSNQPQHF. The CDR3 DNA is TGTGCCACCAGTGATCCCAGGGATAGCAATCAGCCCCAGCATTTT.

This clonotype was counted many times. The rearrangement links TRBV12-3 or TRBV12-4 to TRBJ2-7; 7 bases align to TRBD1. Trimming took 5 bases from V and 6 from J; bases not matched to a gene: 4. The CDR3 covers 12 residues. In DNA form, the CDR3 reads TGTGCCAGCAGTCCGACAGGGTCCGAGCAGTACTTC. Protein sequence: CASSPTGSEQYF.

In its sample, this clonotype was seen a few times. V and J are TRBV11-2 and TRBJ2-1; 15 nucleotides match TRBD2. V was pared by 5 bases and J by 5 bases, with 4 bases of the junction left unmatched. Germline CDR1 reads SGHAT; CDR2 reads FQNNGV. This CDR3 spans 16 amino acids. The CDR3 coding sequence is TGTGCCAGCAGCCCCGGGACTAGCGGGGGGAACAATGAGCAGTTCTTC. Translation gives CASSPGTSGGNNEQFF.

This clonotype was counted at least ten times. The chain has TRBV3-1 and TRBJ2-1; TRBD2 agrees at 11 bases. This CDR3 region has 15 residues. Germline V gene data show CDR1 as LGHDT and CDR2 as YNNKEL (reference sequence). Trimming cost V 1 base and J 7 bases; bases outside gene matches: 3. The CDR3 DNA sequence: TGTGCCAGCAGCCAAGTACCTAGCGGGAGGAATGAGCAGTTCTTC. This encodes CASSQVPSGRNEQFF.

This clonotype was observed many times. The V call is TRBV10-2, the J call TRBJ2-2, with 8 bases identical to TRBD2. The CDR3 covers 16 residues. CDR1 is WSHSY, CDR2 SAAADI, per germline. Germline trimming cut 4 bases from V and 5 bases from J; bases unmatched to any gene: 9. The DNA for the CDR3 is TGCGCCAGCAGTGTTAACGGGGGGGCGGCTACCGGGGAGCTGTTTTTT. This codes for CASSVNGGAATGELFF.

This clonotype has at least ten counts. The V gene is TRBV27, the J gene TRBJ1-5; TRBD1 might be the D (6 bases). CDR3 length: 13 amino acids. Germline loops: CDR1 MNHEY, CDR2 SMNVEV (reference sequence). Trimming took off 4 bases at V and 6 bases at J, with 10 bases between the two ends. Here the CDR3 DNA reads TGTGCCAGCAGTTCAGGGGTGAGTCAGCCCCAGCATTTT. This encodes CASSSGVSQPQHF.

This clonotype came up many times. The chain joins TRBV20-1 to TRBJ2-2; D uncertain. Germline V gene lookup returns CDR1 DFQATT and CDR2 SNEGSKA (reference sequence). Trimming pared 1 base from V and 6 bases from J, leaving 6 bases between. The CDR3 is 12 residues long. CDR3 DNA sequence: TGCAGTGCTAGAGCAGGTCCCGGGGAGCTGTTTTTT. This translates into CSARAGPGELFF.

The rearrangement joins TRBV3-1 to TRBJ1-2; perhaps TRBD1 as D (5 bases). Germline V lookup: CDR1 LGHDT, CDR2 YNNKEL (reference sequence). V was clipped by 4 bases and J by 9 bases, with 12 bases between them. The CDR3 consists of 12 residues. Here the CDR3 reads CASSPQGRSYTF. CDR3 DNA: TGTGCCAGCAGCCCCCAGGGTAGGAGCTACACCTTC.

This clonotype was seen many times. CDR3 region: CSHYAGTILGYTF. CDR3 coding DNA: TGCAGTCACTATGCAGGGACGATACTTGGCTACACCTTC. V and J are TRBV20-1 and TRBJ1-2; a weak D match, TRBD1 (5 bases). Per germline, CDR1 DFQATT and CDR2 SNEGSKA (reference sequence). This CDR3 is 13 amino acids long. Trimming took off 8 bases at V and 7 bases at J, with 20 bases between the two ends.

This chain connects TRBV2 to TRBJ1-4; tentative D call: TRBD1 (5 bases). The CDR3 contains 12 residues. V lost 2 bases, J lost 11 bases, and 9 bases lay in between. CDR1 is SNHLY, CDR2 FYNNEI, per germline. For the CDR3, the DNA is TGTGCCAGCAGTGAATGGGGCAGTAAACTGTTTTTT. Amino acid sequence: CASSEWGSKLFF.

In its sample, this clonotype was seen many times. The CDR3 DNA follows: TGCAGTGCTAGAAAACCGGGGGCAGGCAATGAGCAGTTCTTC. Translation gives CSARKPGAGNEQFF. The chain is built from TRBV20-1 and TRBJ2-1; perhaps D is TRBD1 or TRBD2 (6 bases each). The length of the CDR3 is 14 residues. Germline V CDR1 and CDR2: DFQATT, SNEGSKA (reference sequence). The germline V and J ends were trimmed by 2 bases and 6 bases, with 14 bases remaining between them.

This clonotype was seen many times. The gene calls are TRBV7-2 and TRBJ1-2; 7 bases align to TRBD1. The CDR3 sequence is 13 residues long. Germline CDR1 SGHTA, CDR2 FQGNSA. V dropped 2 bases and J dropped 7; count of bases not matched to a gene: 4. This CDR3 reads CASSLQGGSGYTF. As DNA, the CDR3 is TGTGCCAGCAGCTTACAGGGGGGGAGTGGCTACACCTTC.

This clonotype was found many times. This rearrangement joins TRBV12-3 or TRBV12-4 to TRBJ2-7; D is possibly TRBD1 (6 bases). Trimming removed 6 bases from V and 3 bases from J, with 18 bases in between. This CDR3 comprises 15 residues. The CDR3 loop is CASSHRVGPLYEQYF. The CDR3 DNA follows: TGTGCCAGCAGCCACAGGGTAGGCCCCCTCTACGAGCAGTACTTC.

This clonotype was found a few times. The J gene is TRBJ1-5, the V gene TRBV19; no firm D call. This CDR3 spans 16 amino acids. CDR1 and CDR2 from the germline V gene are LNHDA and SQIVND (reference sequence). Trimming left V 3 bases short and J 2 bases short, with 14 bases between. The CDR3 DNA reads TGTGCCAGTAGTATCATCGGGGAAGGCGGCAATCAGCCCCAGCATTTT. This codes for CASSIIGEGGNQPQHF.

This clonotype was seen many times. This rearrangement joins TRBV4-3 to TRBJ1-2, with 7 bases aligning to TRBD1. Trimming cost V 4 bases and J 0 bases; bases outside gene matches: 5. Looked up from germline, CDR1 is LGHNA and CDR2 is YSLEER. This CDR3 is built from 15 residues. CDR3 in amino acids: CASSPRTGANYGYTF. Written as DNA, the CDR3 is TGCGCCAGCAGCCCTCGGACAGGTGCTAACTATGGCTACACCTTC.

This clonotype was seen at least ten times. The chain recombines TRBV20-1 with TRBJ2-5, with 9 bases lining up with TRBD1. The CDR3 totals 16 residues. Germline CDR1 DFQATT, CDR2 SNEGSKA (reference sequence). V was pared by 4 bases and J by 4 bases, with 13 bases of the junction left unmatched. The CDR3 bases are TGCAGTGCTAATACGAACGACAGGGGGTTAGGAGAGACCCAGTACTTC. Its protein product is CSANTNDRGLGETQYF.

This clonotype came up many times. The CDR3: CASRSTGHGYTF. In DNA, the CDR3 is TGTGCCAGCAGATCGACAGGGCATGGCTACACCTTC. The rearrangement links TRBV5-4 to TRBJ1-2, with 7 nucleotides matching TRBD1. Germline V gene lookup returns CDR1 SGHNT and CDR2 YYREEE (reference sequence). V lost 5 bases, J lost 6 bases, and 4 bases stayed unmatched. CDR3 size: 12 residues.

The sample holds many counts of this clonotype. V usage is TRBV10-1 and J usage is TRBJ1-1; no firm D call. V lost 2 bases and J lost 0, with 10 bases in between. Germline lookup yields CDR1 WNHNN and CDR2 SYGVQD (reference sequence). CDR3 length equals 15 residues. The CDR3 region is CASSERTDMNTEAFF. CDR3 nucleotide sequence: TGCGCCAGCAGTGAGCGGACGGATATGAACACTGAAGCTTTCTTT.

The rearrangement links TRBV7-9 to TRBJ2-5; 12 bases fit TRBD1. After removal of 7 bases from V and 5 bases from J, the junction contained 8 bases not matched to a gene. The CDR3 runs 15 residues. Germline values: CDR1 SEHNR, CDR2 FQNEAQ (reference sequence). CDR3 residues: CASTGGQGAVETQYF. Here the CDR3 DNA reads TGTGCCAGCACCGGGGGACAGGGGGCTGTGGAGACCCAGTACTTC.

This clonotype was observed many times. The rearrangement uses TRBV12-3 or TRBV12-4 and TRBJ1-1; D gene uncertain. Trimming removed 3 bases from V and 2 bases from J, with 13 bases in between. The CDR3 covers 15 residues. CDR3 region: CASSFGRHRNTEAFF. The CDR3 DNA sequence: TGTGCCAGCAGTTTCGGTCGACACAGAAACACTGAAGCTTTCTTT.

The table lists this clonotype with a few counts. J is TRBJ2-5 and V is TRBV5-1, with no clear D. V gave up 0 bases and J gave up 2 bases, with 11 bases separating them. This CDR3 region has 15 residues. Germline-derived CDR1 and CDR2 are SGHRS and YFSETQ. Here the CDR3 DNA reads TGCGCCAGCAGCTTGGCCCCAGGCCAACAAGAGACCCAGTACTTC. Translated, it gives CASSLAPGQQETQYF.

Ten or more counts support this clonotype. This chain connects TRBV12-3 or TRBV12-4 to TRBJ2-3; 9 positions match TRBD1. V lost 3 bases to trimming and J lost 3 bases; unmatched junction nucleotides: 7. This CDR3 contains 16 residues. For the CDR3, the DNA is TGTGCCAGCAGTTTTAGCCGGACAGGGGTAACAGATACGCAGTATTTT. This translates into CASSFSRTGVTDTQYF.

This clonotype has at least ten counts. The chain has TRBV12-3 or TRBV12-4 and TRBJ1-4; tentative D call: TRBD1 (6 bases). V dropped 5 bases and J dropped 0 bases, with 19 bases sitting between them. The CDR3 spans 18 residues. CDR3 residues: CASSPAQDRFTTNEKLFF. CDR3 nucleotide sequence: TGTGCCAGCAGTCCAGCTCAGGACAGATTCACAACTAATGAAAAACTGTTTTTT.